This T cell receptor beta chain was found in a study of shared clonotypes between healthy human individuals. Turning to the study itself: Donors, aged 18 to 49, were two women and a few men.

Clones were read by immunoSEQ multiplex PCR, and TCRdb kept only the in-frame ones, dropping some. Here the sample spans under 1,100,000 clones, around 74% being singletons. Regarding the study as a whole: Generally, estimated richness proved larger in naive subsets than it did in memory subsets. When naive CD4 clonotypes were compared across a few donors, around 5% were shared.

Worth noting for this clone: As yet, its antigen is unknown.

The sample consisted of memory CD4+ T cells sorted from blood. Subset given: CD45RA-negative fraction. This sequence originates from a man aged 18 to 30 in good health.

The CDR3 here is CASSQSTVQGERWNSPLHF. The CDR3 DNA follows: TGCGCCAGCAGTCAATCTACGGTACAGGGGGAACGGTGGAATTCACCCCTCCACTTT. This chain joins TRBV23-1 and TRBJ1-6, with 8 bases aligning to TRBD1. TRBV23-1 is classed as an ORF, of uncertain function. The CDR3 consists of 19 residues. With 0 bases clipped from V and 7 bases from J, the junction kept 14 bases outside the gene matches.